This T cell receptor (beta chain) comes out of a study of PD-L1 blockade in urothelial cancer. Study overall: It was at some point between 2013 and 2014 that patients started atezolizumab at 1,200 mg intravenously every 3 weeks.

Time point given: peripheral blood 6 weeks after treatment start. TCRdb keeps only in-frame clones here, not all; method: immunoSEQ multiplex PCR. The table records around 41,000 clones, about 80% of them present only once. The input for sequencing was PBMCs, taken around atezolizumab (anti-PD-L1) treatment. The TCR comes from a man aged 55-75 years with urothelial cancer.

The CDR3 nucleotides read TGTGCCAGCAGTGAACAGGTCGGTGACAATGAGCAGTTCTTC. It specifies CASSEQVGDNEQFF. The genes are TRBV6-1 and TRBJ2-1; D call uncertain. This CDR3 comprises 14 residues. Deletions cut 2 bases from V and 5 bases from J, with 10 bases between. In germline, CDR1 is MNHNS, CDR2 SASEGT.